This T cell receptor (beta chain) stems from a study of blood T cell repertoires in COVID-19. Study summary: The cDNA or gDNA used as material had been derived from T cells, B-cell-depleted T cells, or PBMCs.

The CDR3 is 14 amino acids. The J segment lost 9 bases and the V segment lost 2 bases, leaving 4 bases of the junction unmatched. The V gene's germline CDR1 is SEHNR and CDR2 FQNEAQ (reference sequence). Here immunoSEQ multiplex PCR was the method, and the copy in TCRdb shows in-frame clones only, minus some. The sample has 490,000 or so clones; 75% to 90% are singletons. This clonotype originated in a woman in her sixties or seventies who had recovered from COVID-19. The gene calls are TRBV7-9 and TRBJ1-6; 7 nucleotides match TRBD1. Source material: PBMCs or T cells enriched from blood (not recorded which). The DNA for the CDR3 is TGTGCCAGCAGCTTATTGTCAGGGGGTTCACCCCTCCACTTT. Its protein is CASSLLSGGSPLHF. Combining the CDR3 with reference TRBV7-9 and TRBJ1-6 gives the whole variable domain DTGVSQNPRHKITKRGQNVTFRCDPISEHNRLYWYRQTLGQGPEFLTYFQNEAQLEKSRLLSDRFSAERPKGSFSTLEIQRTEQGDSAMYLCASSLLSGGSPLHFGNGTRLTVT.